This is a list of T cell receptor beta chains from one sample in a study of shared clonotypes between healthy human individuals. Sequenced by immunoSEQ multiplex PCR; TCRdb stores in-frame clones only, minus some. The sample yields about 1.1 million clones, approximately 80% seen once. Sequencing was carried out using memory CD4+ T cells from PBMCs. Receptors originate from a man between 18 and 29 years old in good health. Some clones in this sample may be carry-over from other donors' samples. Each CDR3 is given with its conserved first and last residue. The D gene is left open where the match is weak. Only part of the rows carry a size: once, few, many, or a class if the clone is expanded.

.	TRBD1	TRBV28	TRBJ1-5	TGTGCCAGCAGCCCGGGACAGGGGGAACAGCCCCAGCATTTT	CASSPGQGEQPQHF
few	TRBD2	TRBV5-1	TRBJ2-7	TGCGCCAGCAGCCCCACTAGCGGCTCCTACGAGCAGTACTTC	CASSPTSGSYEQYF
once	TRBD1	TRBV6-1	TRBJ1-5	TGTGCCAGCAGTCAAGGACAGGAAGGTCAGCCCCAGCATTTT	CASSQGQEGQPQHF
.	TRBD1	TRBV5-1	TRBJ2-7	TGCGCCAGCAGCTTGGAGGGACAGGGGGCCGGCGAGCAGTACTTC	CASSLEGQGAGEQYF
.	.	TRBV4-3	TRBJ2-3	TGCGCCAGCAGCCAAAACAGGGACCGGGATACGCAGTATTTT	CASSQNRDRDTQYF
.	.	TRBV30	TRBJ1-3	TGTGCCTGGAGTGTTGGTGACTCTGGAAACACCATATATTTT	CAWSVGDSGNTIYF
once	TRBD1	TRBV7-9	TRBJ1-2	TGTGCCAGCAGCTTCAAGGGGGCCGGGGACTATGGCTACACCTTC	CASSFKGAGDYGYTF
.	TRBD2	TRBV9	TRBJ2-7	TGTGCCAGCAGCTCCGGGGTGGGAGGGGACGAGCAGTACTTC	CASSSGVGGDEQYF
.	.	TRBV7-2	TRBJ2-2	TGTGCCAGCAGCCCCCCGAGCTACTCAACCGGGGAGCTGTTTTTT	CASSPPSYSTGELFF
.	.	TRBV6-7	TRBJ2-1	TGTGCCAGCAACCCTAGTATCGGCGAGCAGTTCTTC	CASNPSIGEQFF
.	.	TRBV7-2	TRBJ1-3	TGTGCCAGCAGCGGATTGGGATTCTCTGGAAACACCATATATTTT	CASSGLGFSGNTIYF
.	.	TRBV5-6	TRBJ1-5	TGTGCCAGCAGCTTGGGAAGGGTTGGCAATCAGCCCCAGCATTTT	CASSLGRVGNQPQHF
few	.	TRBV4-3	TRBJ2-3	TGCGCCAGCAGCCAAGATTCCGGGGGCGTTGATACGCAGTATTTT	CASSQDSGGVDTQYF
.	.	TRBV6-1	TRBJ2-3	TGTGCCAGCAATCGCAGGGAAGGGGCAGATACGCAGTATTTT	CASNRREGADTQYF
once	.	TRBV6-1	TRBJ2-3	TGTGCCAGCAGCGCCAGGGATAAAGATACGCAGTATTTT	CASSARDKDTQYF
.	.	TRBV5-1	TRBJ2-5	TGCGCCAGCAGCTTGTTAGAGGGCGGCGAGACCCAGTACTTC	CASSLLEGGETQYF
.	.	TRBV5-1	TRBJ1-2	TGCGCCAGCAGCCCGGACCCCGGGGGCGCGGGCGGCTACACCTTC	CASSPDPGGAGGYTF
.	.	TRBV9	TRBJ2-1	TGTGCCAGCAGCCTTAGCAGTAACGAGCAGTTCTTC	CASSLSSNEQFF
.	.	TRBV7-9	TRBJ1-1	TGTGCCAGCAGCTTATTCGGCGGGGGGCGAGGTGAAGCTTTCTTT	CASSLFGGGRGEAFF
.	.	TRBV2	TRBJ2-7	TGTGCCAGCAGCCTCAGCCGCGAGCAGTACTTC	CASSLSREQYF
few	TRBD2	TRBV28	TRBJ2-7	TGTGCCAGCAGTCCTCGGGCGGGAGGGCGGAACGAGCAGTACTTC	CASSPRAGGRNEQYF
.	.	TRBV19	TRBJ1-4	TGTGCCAGTAGCCCGACGGGCCTTAGAGAAAAACTGTTTTTT	CASSPTGLREKLFF
.	TRBD2	TRBV6-5	TRBJ2-1	TGTGCCAGCAGTCGGACTAGCGGCTCCTACAATGAGCAGTTCTTC	CASSRTSGSYNEQFF
.	.	TRBV7-2	TRBJ2-7	TGTGCCAGCAGCTTAAGCTACGAGCAGTACTTC	CASSLSYEQYF
.	.	TRBV25-1	TRBJ1-1	TGTGCCAGCAGCTCCCACGTACCGACCGAAGCTTTCTTT	CASSSHVPTEAFF
.	.	TRBV10-1	TRBJ1-2	TGCGCCAGCAGTCGCGGTATCAACTATGGCTACACCTTC	CASSRGINYGYTF
.	.	TRBV18	TRBJ2-7	TGTGCCAGCTCTCCAGGGCGTCTTTCCTACGAGCAGTACTTC	CASSPGRLSYEQYF
.	TRBD1	TRBV28	TRBJ1-2	TGTGCCAGCAGTTTATTTCCCGGACAGGGTCCGCTCTATGGCTACACCTTC	CASSLFPGQGPLYGYTF
.	TRBD2	TRBV19	TRBJ2-1	TGTGCCAGTAGTATGGGCGGGGGGGACAATGAGCAGTTCTTC	CASSMGGGDNEQFF
once	.	TRBV11-3	TRBJ2-5	TGTGCCAGCAGCTTAGGTTCAGAGATCCAAGAGACCCAGTACTTC	CASSLGSEIQETQYF
.	TRBD1	TRBV28	TRBJ2-7	TGTGCCACCCTCTCGGACAGGGGGGTACCGTTATGGGGCTACGAGCAGTACTTC	CATLSDRGVPLWGYEQYF
.	.	TRBV7-8	TRBJ2-1	TGTGCCAGCAGCACTCCCGGGACGGCCTACAATGAGCAGTTCTTC	CASSTPGTAYNEQFF